Listed here are 30 T cell receptor beta chains from one sample, sequenced in a study of cytomegalovirus exposure and HLA in healthy donors. The PCR employed 60 Vbeta primers together with 13 Jbeta primers. Sequencing used immunoSEQ multiplex PCR; TCRdb keeps in-frame clones, though not all of them. This sample's clone table lists approximately 140,000 clones. Source material: PBMCs. Every receptor here comes from a middle-aged man in good health and CMV-seronegative.

This chain connects TRBV6-5 to TRBJ2-7, with 9 bases aligning to TRBD1. The J segment lost 3 bases and the V segment lost 0 bases, leaving 6 bases of the junction unmatched. The CDR3 sequence is 16 residues long. CDR1 and CDR2 (germline): MNHEY, SVGAGI. The CDR3 nucleotides are TGTGCCAGCAGTTACTCGCGGGGACAGGGTAGCTACGAGCAGTACTTC. Encoded protein: CASSYSRGQGSYEQYF.

The rearrangement joins TRBV6-5 to TRBJ1-4; D possibly corresponds to TRBD1 (6 bases). Germline V gives CDR1 MNHEY, CDR2 SVGAGI. V dropped 6 bases and J dropped 2 bases, with 10 bases sitting between them. The CDR3 is 14 residues long. CDR3 residues: CASRDSFTNEKLFF. The CDR3 nucleotides are TGTGCCAGCAGGGACAGCTTTACTAATGAAAAACTGTTTTTT.

V is TRBV19 and J is TRBJ1-1; 9 positions agree with TRBD1. From germline, CDR1 is LNHDA and CDR2 SQIVND (reference sequence). CDR3 size: 16 residues. Trimming at V came to 6 bases and at J to 2 bases, leaving 10 bases not matched to a gene. The CDR3 here is CASRPGGGQGNTEAFF. The CDR3 region has the DNA TGTGCCAGTAGGCCGGGGGGGGGACAGGGAAACACTGAAGCTTTCTTT.

The chain joins TRBV27 to TRBJ1-4; 7 nucleotides align to TRBD1. The J call is uncertain, as TRBJ2-2 better fits the DNA end. Germline CDR1 and CDR2: MNHEY and SMNVEV (reference sequence). The CDR3 spans 12 residues. The CDR3 sequence: CASSSDRAELFF. The CDR3 DNA reads as TGTGCCAGCAGTTCTGACAGGGCGGAGCTGTTTTTT.

This chain links TRBV2 with TRBJ2-1, with TRBD2 identical over 11 bases. In germline, CDR1 is SNHLY, CDR2 FYNNEI. This CDR3 spans 17 amino acids. V lost 2 bases, J lost 2 bases, and 5 bases stayed unmatched. Here the CDR3 DNA reads TGTGCCAGCAGTGAATTTGCGGGACTAGCGGCCTACAATGAGCAGTTCTTC. This codes for CASSEFAGLAAYNEQFF.

The chain couples TRBV7-9 to TRBJ1-1; possible D gene TRBD1, 5 bases. Germline loops: CDR1 SEHNR, CDR2 FQNEAQ (reference sequence). This CDR3 comprises 15 residues. Trimming stripped 10 bases from V and 3 bases from J, with 21 bases between. This CDR3 reads CATVRGGGSDTEAFF. The CDR3, as DNA: TGTGCCACCGTCCGTGGGGGGGGATCGGACACTGAAGCTTTCTTT.

The rearrangement joins TRBV2 to TRBJ2-7; a possible D gene is TRBD1 (6 bases). V shed 7 bases and J shed 2 bases, with 12 bases lying between them. Germline assignment: CDR1 SNHLY and CDR2 FYNNEI. The CDR3 sequence is 13 residues long. The CDR3 DNA is TGTGCCAGCAACTCGGGACAAGCCTACGAGCAGTACTTC. As protein: CASNSGQAYEQYF. The full variable domain, completed using reference TRBV2 and TRBJ2-7, is EPEVTQTPSHQVTQMGQEVILRCVPISNHLYFYWYRQILGQKVEFLVSFYNNEISEKSEIFDDQFSVERPDGSNFTLKIRSTKLEDSAMYFCASNSGQAYEQYFGPGTRLTVT.

This sequence joins TRBV2 and TRBJ2-7; D is perhaps TRBD1 (6 bases). The CDR3 has 15 amino acids. The germline V and J ends were trimmed by 7 bases and 0 bases, with 16 bases remaining between them. The germline V gene encodes CDR1 SNHLY and CDR2 FYNNEI. The CDR3 DNA sequence: TGTGCCAGCAAACTAAACCGACAGGCCTCCTACGAGCAGTACTTC. Residues: CASKLNRQASYEQYF.

This rearrangement joins TRBV18 to TRBJ1-4, with D tentatively TRBD1 (5 bases). CDR3 size: 15 residues. V was trimmed by 3 bases and J by 7 bases, leaving 15 bases between them. Per the germline V gene, CDR1 is KGHSH and CDR2 is LQKENI. CDR3 sequence reads: CASSPLGDSGEKLFF. In DNA, the CDR3 is TGTGCCAGCTCACCCCTAGGGGATTCGGGTGAAAAACTGTTTTTT.

V usage is TRBV7-2 and J usage is TRBJ2-7, with D possibly TRBD1 on 6 matching bases. CDR1 is SGHTA, CDR2 FQGNSA, per germline. Trimming removed 4 bases from V and 8 bases from J, with 15 bases in between. The CDR3 length is 13 residues. CDR3 DNA: TGTGCCAGCAGCTCGGGACAATTCAATCAGCAGTACTTC. This encodes CASSSGQFNQQYF. Using reference TRBV7-2 and TRBJ2-7 for the parts outside the CDR3, the full variable domain is GAGVSQSPSNKVTEKGKDVELRCDPISGHTALYWYRQSLGQGLEFLIYFQGNSAPDKSGLPSDRFSAERTGGSVSTLTIQRTQQEDSAVYLCASSSGQFNQQYFGPGTRLTVT.

J is TRBJ2-7 and V is TRBV5-1, with D tentatively TRBD1 (6 bases). V gave up 2 bases and J gave up 0 bases, with 9 bases separating them. Germline lookup yields CDR1 SGHRS and CDR2 YFSETQ. The CDR3 loop spans 14 amino acids. Here the CDR3 reads CASSFRGSSYEQYF. The CDR3 DNA follows: TGCGCCAGCAGCTTCAGGGGAAGCTCCTACGAGCAGTACTTC.

The V gene is TRBV4-2, the J gene TRBJ1-5; D unclear. Germline CDR1 reads LGHNA; CDR2 reads YNFKEQ. The V end lost 0 bases, the J end lost 5 bases, and 11 bases lay between the germline ends. CDR3 length equals 15 residues. The CDR3 DNA reads as TGTGCCAGCAGCCAAGATCCCCGACGGGATCAGCCCCAGCATTTT. This encodes CASSQDPRRDQPQHF.

The rearrangement joins TRBV19 to TRBJ1-4, with D perhaps TRBD1 (5 bases). Trimming stripped 6 bases from V and 3 bases from J, with 14 bases between. Germline V gene lookup returns CDR1 LNHDA and CDR2 SQIVND (reference sequence). The CDR3 is 15 residues long. This CDR3 is CASRDGGVSNEKLFF. The CDR3 region has the DNA TGTGCCAGTAGGGACGGGGGGGTTTCTAATGAAAAACTGTTTTTT.

This chain uses TRBV4-1 with TRBJ1-4; no reliable D call. V lost 0 bases, J lost 0 bases, and 5 bases lay in between. The CDR3 length is 15 residues. Looked up from germline, CDR1 is MGHRA and CDR2 is YSYEKL. CDR3 DNA sequence: TGCGCCAGCAGCCAAGAACATGCAACTAATGAAAAACTGTTTTTT. Protein: CASSQEHATNEKLFF.

V is TRBV18 and J is TRBJ2-6; 10 bases map to TRBD1. Germline loops: CDR1 KGHSH, CDR2 LQKENI. Trimming took 6 bases from V and 0 from J; bases not matched to a gene: 5. The CDR3 loop spans 17 amino acids. CDR3 nucleotide sequence: TGTGCCAGCTCGCGGGGACAGGGGAACTCTGGGGCCAACGTCCTGACTTTC. Protein sequence: CASSRGQGNSGANVLTF.

This chain connects TRBV6-1 to TRBJ2-1, with 8 bases aligning to TRBD1. Trimming cost V 4 bases and J 6 bases; bases outside gene matches: 8. The CDR3 runs 15 residues. Looked up from germline, CDR1 is MNHNS and CDR2 is SASEGT. DNA for the CDR3: TGTGCCAGCAGTGGTCACAGGACAGGGCCCAATGAGCAGTTCTTC. This translates into CASSGHRTGPNEQFF.

The CDR3 DNA reads as TGCAGCGTTGAAGATCTGCGGGGTAGGGGCTACACCTTC. Translation: CSVEDLRGRGYTF. V is TRBV29-1 and J is TRBJ1-2; D is unresolved. The germline V and J ends were trimmed by 0 bases and 8 bases, with 13 bases remaining between them. Per the germline V gene, CDR1 is SQVTM and CDR2 is ANQGSEA. The CDR3 sequence is 13 residues long.

The V and J genes are TRBV10-3 and TRBJ1-4; 7 bases agree with TRBD1. The length of the CDR3 is 12 residues. The germline gives CDR1 ENHRY, CDR2 SYGVKD. After removal of 6 bases from V and 8 bases from J, the junction contained 3 bases not matched to a gene. CDR3 residues: CAIRGTEEKLFF. CDR3 DNA: TGTGCCATCAGAGGGACAGAAGAAAAACTGTTTTTT.

The chain couples TRBV4-3 to TRBJ2-7; no clear D gene. The ends were cut back, 0 bases at V and 3 bases at J, with 9 bases in the middle. This CDR3 is 14 amino acids long. Germline-derived CDR1 and CDR2 are LGHNA and YSLEER. The CDR3, as DNA: TGCGCCAGCAGCCAAGAAAACAGACACTACGAGCAGTACTTC. This gives the protein CASSQENRHYEQYF.

V usage is TRBV18 and J usage is TRBJ1-5, with D possibly being TRBD1 (5 bases). With 6 bases removed from V and 1 base from J, the gap between germline ends came to 22 bases. This CDR3 has 18 residues. Per germline, CDR1 KGHSH and CDR2 LQKENI. The CDR3 is CASSPRPWGDGSNQPQHF. The CDR3 nucleotides read TGTGCCAGCTCCCCTCGACCTTGGGGGGATGGGAGCAATCAGCCCCAGCATTTT.

The rearrangement links TRBV5-1 to TRBJ1-2; D possibly corresponds to TRBD1 (5 bases). Germline V gene data show CDR1 as SGHRS and CDR2 as YFSETQ. The CDR3 covers 14 residues. Trimming pared 6 bases from V and 0 bases from J, leaving 12 bases between. CDR3 sequence (DNA): TGCGCCAGCAAACCGACAGAGACTAACTATGGCTACACCTTC. Translated, it gives CASKPTETNYGYTF.

V and J are TRBV19 and TRBJ1-5; 7 bases map to TRBD1. The V segment lost 6 bases and the J segment 0 bases; nucleotides outside the gene matches: 5. Germline CDR1 LNHDA, CDR2 SQIVND (reference sequence). The CDR3 contains 15 residues. CDR3 sequence reads: CASSPTGLSNQPQHF. CDR3 coding DNA: TGTGCCAGTAGCCCGACAGGGCTTAGCAATCAGCCCCAGCATTTT.

V is TRBV5-6 and J is TRBJ2-5; the D gene is possibly TRBD2 (6 bases). V was cut by 4 bases and J by 9 bases, with 13 bases left in between. This CDR3 has 12 amino acids. CDR1 is SGHDT and CDR2 is YYEEEE in the germline V gene. The CDR3 DNA follows: TGTGCCAGCAGCCGTACGGAGGGGCCCCAGTACTTC. This encodes CASSRTEGPQYF.

The chain couples TRBV7-2 to TRBJ2-7, with D uncertain. The CDR3 extends over 13 amino acids. Germline V lookup: CDR1 SGHTA, CDR2 FQGNSA. Trimming left V 6 bases short and J 6 bases short, with 15 bases between. The CDR3 DNA is TGTGCCAGCAGTTCCGGGTACATGAGCGAGCAGTACTTC. Translating it yields CASSSGYMSEQYF.

The rearrangement joins TRBV2 to TRBJ1-1, with TRBD1 matching over 8 bases. The CDR3 sequence is 14 residues long. Trimming removed 6 bases from V and 4 bases from J; junction bases left unmatched: 7. CDR1 is SNHLY, CDR2 FYNNEI, per germline. The CDR3, as DNA: TGTGCCAGCAGCGGACAGGGCTGGCGCACTGAAGCTTTCTTT. This encodes CASSGQGWRTEAFF.

This chain connects TRBV13 to TRBJ1-1, with 9 bases matching TRBD1. J was trimmed by 0 bases and V by 5 bases; bases with no gene match: 7. Germline CDR1 reads PRHDT; CDR2 reads FYEKMQ (reference sequence). This CDR3 has 16 residues. CDR3 protein: CASSPDRGEVNTEAFF. CDR3 nucleotides: TGTGCCAGCAGCCCCGACAGGGGGGAAGTGAACACTGAAGCTTTCTTT.

V gene TRBV19 combines with J gene TRBJ2-1; tentative D call: TRBD1 (5 bases). This CDR3 has 13 residues. Per the germline V gene, CDR1 is LNHDA and CDR2 is SQIVND (reference sequence). V shed 5 bases and J shed 7 bases, with 12 bases lying between them. CDR3: CASSPDRVNEQFF. CDR3 sequence (DNA): TGTGCCAGTAGTCCCGACAGAGTGAATGAGCAGTTCTTC.

The chain carries TRBV9 and TRBJ1-5; no clear D gene. This CDR3 is built from 16 residues. Trimming took off 3 bases at V and 3 bases at J, with 16 bases between the two ends. The germline CDR1 and CDR2 sequences are SGDLS and YYNGEE. Here the CDR3 DNA reads TGTGCCAGCAGCGCCCGGGCGGAGGGTTTCAATCAGCCCCAGCATTTT. Translating gives CASSARAEGFNQPQHF.

The rearrangement joins TRBV4-1 to TRBJ1-4; D not certain. Trimming took 3 bases from V and 8 from J, leaving 7 bases between them. The CDR3 is 12 amino acids. Germline CDR1 is MGHRA and CDR2 is YSYEKL. Here the CDR3 reads CASSQRREKLFF. The CDR3 DNA reads TGCGCCAGCAGCCAGCGGCGGGAAAAACTGTTTTTT.

This sequence joins TRBV4-3 and TRBJ1-1, with D possibly TRBD1 on 5 matching bases. There are 13 residues in the CDR3. Germline V CDR1 and CDR2: LGHNA, YSLEER. The V end was cut by 6 bases, the J end by 1 base, with 9 bases between. CDR3 sequence reads: CASSTDRNTEAFF. The CDR3 DNA follows: TGCGCCAGCAGTACCGACAGGAACACTGAAGCTTTCTTT.